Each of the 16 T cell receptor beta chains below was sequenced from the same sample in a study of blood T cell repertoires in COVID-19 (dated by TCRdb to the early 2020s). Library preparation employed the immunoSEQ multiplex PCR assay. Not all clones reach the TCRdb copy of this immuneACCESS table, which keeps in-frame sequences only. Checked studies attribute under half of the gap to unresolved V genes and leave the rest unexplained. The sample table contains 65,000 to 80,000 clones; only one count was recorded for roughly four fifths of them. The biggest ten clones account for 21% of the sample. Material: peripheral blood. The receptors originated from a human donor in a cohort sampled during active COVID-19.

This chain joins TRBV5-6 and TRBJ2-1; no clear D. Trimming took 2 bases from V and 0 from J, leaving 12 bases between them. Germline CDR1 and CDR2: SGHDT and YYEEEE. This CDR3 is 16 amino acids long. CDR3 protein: CASSLYNSSSYNEQFF. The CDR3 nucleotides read TGTGCCAGCAGCTTATATAACAGCAGCTCCTACAATGAGCAGTTCTTC. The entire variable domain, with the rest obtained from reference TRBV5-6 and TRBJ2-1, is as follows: DAGVTQSPTHLIKTRGQQVTLRCSPKSGHDTVSWYQQALGQGPQFIFQYYEEEERQRGNFPDRFSGHQFPNYSSELNVNALLLGDSALYLCASSLYNSSSYNEQFFGPGTRLTVL.

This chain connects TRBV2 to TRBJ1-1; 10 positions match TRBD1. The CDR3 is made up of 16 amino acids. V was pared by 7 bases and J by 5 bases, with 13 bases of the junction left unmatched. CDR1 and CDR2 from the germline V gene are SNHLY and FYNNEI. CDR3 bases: TGTGCCAGCACATCTACCTACGACAGGGGGCTAACTGAAGCTTTCTTT. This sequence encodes CASTSTYDRGLTEAFF.

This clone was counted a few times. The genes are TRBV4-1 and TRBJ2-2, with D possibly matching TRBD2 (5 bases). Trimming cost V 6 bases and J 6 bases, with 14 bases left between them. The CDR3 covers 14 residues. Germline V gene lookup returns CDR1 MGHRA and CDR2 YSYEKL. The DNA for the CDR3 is TGCGCCAGCAGTCCCTTCGAGGGCTCCGGGGAGCTGTTTTTT. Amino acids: CASSPFEGSGELFF.

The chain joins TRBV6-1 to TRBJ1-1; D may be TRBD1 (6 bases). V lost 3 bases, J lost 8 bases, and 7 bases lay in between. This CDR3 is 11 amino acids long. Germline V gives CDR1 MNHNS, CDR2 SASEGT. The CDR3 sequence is CASSDRGEAFF. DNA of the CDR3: TGTGCCAGCAGTGACAGGGGAGAAGCTTTCTTT.

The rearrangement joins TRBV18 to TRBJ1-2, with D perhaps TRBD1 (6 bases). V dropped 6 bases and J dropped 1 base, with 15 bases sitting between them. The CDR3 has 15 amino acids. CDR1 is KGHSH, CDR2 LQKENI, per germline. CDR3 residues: CASSFRDIDNYGYTF. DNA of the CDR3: TGTGCCAGCTCCTTCCGGGACATCGATAACTATGGCTACACCTTC.

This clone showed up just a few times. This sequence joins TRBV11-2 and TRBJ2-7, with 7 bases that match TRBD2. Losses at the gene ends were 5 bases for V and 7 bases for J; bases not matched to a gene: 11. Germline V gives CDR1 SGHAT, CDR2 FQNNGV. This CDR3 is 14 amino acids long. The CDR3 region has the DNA TGTGCCAGCAGCCCCCCGGGTTGGGGGGGGGAGCAGTACTTC. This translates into CASSPPGWGGEQYF.

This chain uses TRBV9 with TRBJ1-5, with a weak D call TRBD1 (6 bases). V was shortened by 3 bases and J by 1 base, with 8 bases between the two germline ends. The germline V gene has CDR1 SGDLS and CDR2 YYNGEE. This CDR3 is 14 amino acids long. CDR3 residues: CASSAGTSNQPQHF. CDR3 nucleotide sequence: TGTGCCAGCAGCGCCGGGACAAGCAATCAGCCCCAGCATTTT.

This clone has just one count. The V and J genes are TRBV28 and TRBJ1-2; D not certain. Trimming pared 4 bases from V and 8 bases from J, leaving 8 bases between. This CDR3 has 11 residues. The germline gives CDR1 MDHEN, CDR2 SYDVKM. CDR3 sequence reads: CASSYPLGYTF. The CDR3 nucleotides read TGTGCCAGCAGTTATCCCCTAGGCTACACCTTC.

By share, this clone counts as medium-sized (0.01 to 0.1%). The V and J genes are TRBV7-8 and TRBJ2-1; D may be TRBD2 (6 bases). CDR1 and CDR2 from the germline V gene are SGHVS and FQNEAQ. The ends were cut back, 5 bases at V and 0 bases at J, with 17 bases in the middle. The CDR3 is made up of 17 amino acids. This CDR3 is CASSKARGGDSYNEQFF. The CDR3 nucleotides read TGTGCCAGCAGCAAAGCTCGTGGCGGGGACTCCTACAATGAGCAGTTCTTC.

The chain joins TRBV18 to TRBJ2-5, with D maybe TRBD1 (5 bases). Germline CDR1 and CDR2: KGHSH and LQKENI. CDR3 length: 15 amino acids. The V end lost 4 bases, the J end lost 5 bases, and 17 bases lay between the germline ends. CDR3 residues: CASSRAQAGYETQYF. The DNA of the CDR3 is TGTGCCAGCTCACGAGCACAGGCAGGGTATGAGACCCAGTACTTC. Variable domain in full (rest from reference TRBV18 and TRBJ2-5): NAGVMQNPRHLVRRRGQEARLRCSPMKGHSHVYWYRQLPEEGLKFMVYLQKENIIDESGMPKERFSAEFPKEGPSILRIQQVVRGDSAAYFCASSRAQAGYETQYFGPGTRLLVL.

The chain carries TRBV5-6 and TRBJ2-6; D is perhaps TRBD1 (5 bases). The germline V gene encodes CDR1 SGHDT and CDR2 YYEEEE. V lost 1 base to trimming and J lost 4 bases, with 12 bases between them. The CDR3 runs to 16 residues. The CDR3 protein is CASSLIQGSGANVLTF. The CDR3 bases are TGTGCCAGCAGCTTGATCCAGGGATCAGGGGCCAACGTCCTGACTTTC.

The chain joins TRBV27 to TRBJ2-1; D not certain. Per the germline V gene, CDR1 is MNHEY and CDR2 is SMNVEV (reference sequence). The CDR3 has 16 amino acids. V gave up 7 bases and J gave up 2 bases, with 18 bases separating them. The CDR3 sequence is CASTTYNRRTYNEQFF. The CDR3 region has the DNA TGTGCCAGCACCACTTACAACCGGAGAACCTACAATGAGCAGTTCTTC.

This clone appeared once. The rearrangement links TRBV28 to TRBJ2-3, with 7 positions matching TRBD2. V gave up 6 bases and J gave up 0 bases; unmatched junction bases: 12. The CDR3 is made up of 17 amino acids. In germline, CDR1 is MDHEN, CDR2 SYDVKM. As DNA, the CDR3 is TGTGCCAGCAGACCCCCGGCGGGGGTGGCTAGCACAGATACGCAGTATTTT. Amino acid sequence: CASRPPAGVASTDTQYF.

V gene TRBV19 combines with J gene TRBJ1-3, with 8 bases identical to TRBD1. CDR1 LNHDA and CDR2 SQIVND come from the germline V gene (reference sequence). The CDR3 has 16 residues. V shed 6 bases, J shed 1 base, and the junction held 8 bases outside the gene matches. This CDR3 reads CASRNRGIVSGNTIYF. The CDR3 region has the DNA TGTGCCAGTAGGAACAGGGGGATAGTTTCTGGAAACACCATATATTTT. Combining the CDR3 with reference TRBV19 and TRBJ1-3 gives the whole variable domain DGGITQSPKYLFRKEGQNVTLSCEQNLNHDAMYWYRQDPGQGLRLIYYSQIVNDFQKGDIAEGYSVSREKKESFPLTVTSAQKNPTAFYLCASRNRGIVSGNTIYFGEGSWLTVV.

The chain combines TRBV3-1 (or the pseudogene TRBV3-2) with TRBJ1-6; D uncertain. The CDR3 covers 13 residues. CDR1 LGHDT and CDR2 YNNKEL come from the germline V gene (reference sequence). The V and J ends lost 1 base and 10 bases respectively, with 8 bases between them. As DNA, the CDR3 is TGTGCCAGCAGCCAAGGACACCGGTCACCCCTCCACTTT. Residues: CASSQGHRSPLHF.

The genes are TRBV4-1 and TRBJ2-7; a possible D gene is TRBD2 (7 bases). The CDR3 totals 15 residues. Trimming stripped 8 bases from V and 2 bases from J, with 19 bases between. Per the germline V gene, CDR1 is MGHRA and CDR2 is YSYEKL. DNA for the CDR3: TGCGCCAGCGGGAGGGAGGGGGGCCGGACCTACGAGCAGTACTTC. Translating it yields CASGREGGRTYEQYF.